Below are 21 T cell receptor beta chains sequenced from a single sample in a study of lymphopenia after photon versus proton radiotherapy. Only in-frame clones appear in the TCRdb table, and some are missing; sequencing was by immunoSEQ multiplex PCR. The sample lists about 12,000 clones, about 85% occurring once. This material consisted of peripheral blood, taken from a patient treated with photon-based radiotherapy. The receptor set was obtained from a man in his sixties with pancreatic cancer.

This rearrangement joins TRBV19 to TRBJ1-1; 11 bases are a match to TRBD1. Losses at the gene ends were 4 bases for V and 3 bases for J; bases not matched to a gene: 1. The CDR3 runs 14 residues. Germline CDR1 is LNHDA and CDR2 is SQIVND (reference sequence). The CDR3 coding sequence is TGTGCCAGTAGTAGGGGACAGGGGGACACTGAAGCTTTCTTT. Protein product: CASSRGQGDTEAFF.

The rearrangement joins TRBV5-4 to TRBJ2-7, with a tentative D call TRBD2 (5 bases). V lost 4 bases, J lost 3 bases, and 14 bases lay in between. The V gene's germline CDR1 is SGHNT and CDR2 YYREEE (reference sequence). CDR3 length: 14 residues. In DNA form, the CDR3 reads TGTGCCAGCAGCCCACGGGGAAATATCTACGAGCAGTACTTC. Residues: CASSPRGNIYEQYF.

The J gene is TRBJ2-6, the V gene TRBV13; 8 nucleotides match TRBD1. The CDR3 consists of 18 residues. The germline gives CDR1 PRHDT, CDR2 FYEKMQ (reference sequence). The V gene end was trimmed by 0 bases and the J gene end by 2 bases; junction bases not matched to a gene: 6. This CDR3 reads CASSLGPVQGAGANVLTF. The CDR3 coding sequence is TGTGCCAGCAGCTTAGGTCCCGTACAGGGGGCTGGGGCCAACGTCCTGACTTTC.

Notes on this clone: Other DNA sequences from this sample encode an identical CDR3 as well. The chain combines TRBV30 with TRBJ1-1, with 7 bases fitting TRBD1. Germline V gene lookup returns CDR1 GTSNPN and CDR2 SVGIG (reference sequence). This CDR3 is 13 amino acids long. Losses at the gene ends were 1 base for V and 11 bases for J; bases not matched to a gene: 10. CDR3 residues: CAWSAYAGQLAFF. CDR3 nucleotide sequence: TGTGCCTGGAGTGCGTACGCGGGACAGTTGGCTTTCTTT.

This clone came up once. The gene calls are TRBV9 and TRBJ1-6; tentatively, D is TRBD1 (6 bases). This CDR3 has 15 residues. The V gene's germline CDR1 is SGDLS and CDR2 YYNGEE. V dropped 0 bases and J dropped 5 bases, with 9 bases sitting between them. The DNA of the CDR3 is TGTGCCAGCAGCGTAGGGGGACACAATAATTCACCCCTCCACTTT. Protein sequence: CASSVGGHNNSPLHF.

This clone occurred a few times. This chain links TRBV7-9 with TRBJ1-5; no definite D call. V dropped 4 bases and J dropped 5 bases, with 9 bases sitting between them. CDR1 is SEHNR, CDR2 FQNEAQ, per germline (reference sequence). This CDR3 spans 13 amino acids. CDR3 protein: CASSSRTDQPQHF. CDR3 nucleotides: TGTGCCAGCAGCTCACGGACGGATCAGCCCCAGCATTTT.

The CDR3 is CASSIGTVPALHF. CDR3 sequence (DNA): TGTGCCAGTAGTATAGGTACGGTACCGGCCCTCCACTTT. This chain connects TRBV19 to TRBJ1-6; D not certain. This CDR3 region has 13 residues. Germline loops: CDR1 LNHDA, CDR2 SQIVND (reference sequence). V was pared by 1 base and J by 14 bases, with 12 bases between.

This chain links TRBV7-2 with TRBJ2-1, with 8 positions matching TRBD1. There are 14 residues in the CDR3. Per germline, CDR1 SGHTA and CDR2 FQGNSA. Trimming removed 2 bases from V and 4 bases from J; junction bases left unmatched: 1. The CDR3, as DNA: TGTGCCAGCAGCTTAACAGGGGGTTACAATGAGCAGTTCTTC. Protein: CASSLTGGYNEQFF. The variable domain in full, completed from reference TRBV7-2 and TRBJ2-1, reads GAGVSQSPSNKVTEKGKDVELRCDPISGHTALYWYRQSLGQGLEFLIYFQGNSAPDKSGLPSDRFSAERTGGSVSTLTIQRTQQEDSAVYLCASSLTGGYNEQFFGPGTRLTVL.

The chain has TRBV7-9 and TRBJ1-1; unclear D gene. The CDR3 consists of 16 residues. Germline values: CDR1 SEHNR, CDR2 FQNEAQ (reference sequence). V was shortened by 6 bases and J by 1 base, with 18 bases between the two germline ends. CDR3 protein: CASSQSQGYGNTEAFF. The CDR3 DNA follows: TGTGCCAGCAGTCAATCTCAAGGCTACGGGAACACTGAAGCTTTCTTT.

A single count supports this clone. V and J are TRBV6-6 and TRBJ2-3; D is ambiguous. CDR1 and CDR2 (germline): MNHNY, SVGAGI (reference sequence). The V end lost 3 bases, the J end lost 2 bases, and 9 bases lay between the germline ends. The CDR3 consists of 14 residues. In DNA form, the CDR3 reads TGTGCCAGCAGTTATTCGTCCGTCACAGATACGCAGTATTTT. Translated, it gives CASSYSSVTDTQYF.

The chain has TRBV27 and TRBJ2-3; 12 nucleotides agree with TRBD2. Trimming at V came to 5 bases and at J to 4 bases, leaving 16 bases not matched to a gene. Per the germline V gene, CDR1 is MNHEY and CDR2 is SMNVEV (reference sequence). The CDR3 has 19 amino acids. CDR3 sequence (DNA): TGTGCCAGCAGTCTACTACATCCGACTAGCGGGGGAGGTTCAGATACGCAGTATTTT. As protein: CASSLLHPTSGGGSDTQYF.

CDR3 protein: CASSVESGYGYTF. DNA for the CDR3: TGTGCCAGCAGCGTGGAGTCAGGGTATGGCTACACCTTC. The gene calls are TRBV9 and TRBJ1-2; a weak D match, TRBD1 (5 bases). The CDR3 contains 13 residues. From germline, CDR1 is SGDLS and CDR2 YYNGEE. V was pared by 2 bases and J by 5 bases, with 10 bases between.

The chain has TRBV15 and TRBJ2-1, with unresolved D. The germline CDR1 and CDR2 sequences are LNHNV and YYDKDF (reference sequence). The V and J ends lost 4 bases and 5 bases respectively, with 12 bases between them. This CDR3 region has 14 residues. In nucleotides, the CDR3 is TGTGCCACCAGCATTTGGACGGCTAACAATGAGCAGTTCTTC. Translation: CATSIWTANNEQFF.

The V and J genes are TRBV5-6 and TRBJ1-2; D ambiguous. The CDR3 sequence is 13 residues long. With 6 bases removed from V and 3 bases from J, the gap between germline ends came to 12 bases. CDR1 and CDR2 from the germline V gene are SGHDT and YYEEEE. CDR3 in amino acids: CASIKVGYYGYTF. The DNA of the CDR3 is TGTGCCAGCATCAAAGTCGGGTACTATGGCTACACCTTC.

This chain joins TRBV7-2 and TRBJ2-1, with 8 bases aligning to TRBD2. The CDR3 is 17 amino acids. Germline V gene data show CDR1 as SGHTA and CDR2 as FQGNSA. V lost 5 bases, J lost 6 bases, and 15 bases stayed unmatched. Here the CDR3 DNA reads TGTGCCAGCAGCCCTCCGGGCGGGGGGCCCTTTTTCAATGAGCAGTTCTTC. Protein product: CASSPPGGGPFFNEQFF.

The chain employs TRBV5-6 and TRBJ1-5; D is unresolved. CDR1 is SGHDT and CDR2 is YYEEEE in the germline V gene. This CDR3 contains 15 residues. Trimming removed 3 bases from V and 0 bases from J, with 10 bases in between. This CDR3 reads CASSSQSYSNQPQHF. The CDR3 coding sequence is TGTGCCAGCAGCTCCCAAAGTTATAGCAATCAGCCCCAGCATTTT.

The V gene is TRBV7-6, the J gene TRBJ2-5, with 13 bases that match TRBD2. CDR3 length: 16 residues. CDR1 SGHVS and CDR2 FNYEAQ come from the germline V gene. V trimming: 4 bases; J trimming: 5 bases; junction bases outside the gene matches: 7. The CDR3 nucleotides are TGTGCCAGCAGCTCCCTGACTAGCGGGGGGAGGGAGACCCAGTACTTC. Its protein is CASSSLTSGGRETQYF.

This clone came up once. The chain joins TRBV5-1 to TRBJ1-1; D gene uncertain. The CDR3 sequence is 13 residues long. V lost 0 bases and J 5 bases, leaving 8 bases between the germline ends. Germline CDR1 and CDR2: SGHRS and YFSETQ. The chain's CDR3 is CASSLGPGTEAFF. CDR3 nucleotide sequence: TGCGCCAGCAGCTTGGGGCCCGGGACTGAAGCTTTCTTT.

The DNA of the CDR3 is TGTGCCAGCAGTTGGGGGGGGACAGGGTATGGCTACACCTTC. The encoded protein is CASSWGGTGYGYTF. V usage is TRBV6-5 and J usage is TRBJ1-2; TRBD1 matches 9 bases. This CDR3 has 14 amino acids. The germline V gene has CDR1 MNHEY and CDR2 SVGAGI. The ends lost 4 bases at V and 5 bases at J; junction bases unmatched: 5.

V gene TRBV28 combines with J gene TRBJ1-4; 9 bases match TRBD1. Losses at the gene ends were 5 bases for V and 6 bases for J; bases not matched to a gene: 7. CDR3 size: 15 residues. Germline loops: CDR1 MDHEN, CDR2 SYDVKM. The CDR3 loop reads CASSPPRDRDEKLFF. CDR3 nucleotides: TGTGCCAGCAGTCCCCCCCGGGACAGGGATGAAAAACTGTTTTTT.

The chain is built from TRBV18 and TRBJ1-2; no definite D call. Trimming stripped 2 bases from V and 8 bases from J, with 15 bases between. Germline V CDR1 and CDR2: KGHSH, LQKENI. The CDR3 totals 14 residues. The CDR3 DNA reads as TGTGCCAGCTCACCAAACAAAACCCCCGACGGCTACACCTTC. Residues: CASSPNKTPDGYTF.